This TCR beta chain appears in the sequencing data of a study of blood T cell repertoires in COVID-19. Overall study: The analysed material was cDNA or gDNA that came from T cells, B-cell-depleted T cells, or PBMCs.

V lost 4 bases and J lost 2, with 12 bases in between. The CDR3 extends over 14 amino acids. The germline V gene has CDR1 SGHVS and CDR2 FQNEAQ. In the study's own analysis: From reference gene primer amplification, estimates of nucleated cell counts were derived. Using immunoSEQ multiplex PCR, the repertoire was profiled, and TCRdb retains in-frame clones only, with some absent. D and trimming were read from the DNA, whereas the V and J calls and clone size are those reported in that table. Here the sample spans fewer than 300,000 clones, about 85% being singletons. This clone showed up just once. The rearrangement joins TRBV7-8 to TRBJ2-7; D gene unclear. Sequencing was done on a sample of peripheral blood. The receptor's source is a human donor in a cohort sampled during active COVID-19. This CDR3 is CASSSQLLPYEQYF. The DNA for the CDR3 is TGTGCCAGCAGCTCCCAGTTATTACCCTACGAGCAGTACTTC.